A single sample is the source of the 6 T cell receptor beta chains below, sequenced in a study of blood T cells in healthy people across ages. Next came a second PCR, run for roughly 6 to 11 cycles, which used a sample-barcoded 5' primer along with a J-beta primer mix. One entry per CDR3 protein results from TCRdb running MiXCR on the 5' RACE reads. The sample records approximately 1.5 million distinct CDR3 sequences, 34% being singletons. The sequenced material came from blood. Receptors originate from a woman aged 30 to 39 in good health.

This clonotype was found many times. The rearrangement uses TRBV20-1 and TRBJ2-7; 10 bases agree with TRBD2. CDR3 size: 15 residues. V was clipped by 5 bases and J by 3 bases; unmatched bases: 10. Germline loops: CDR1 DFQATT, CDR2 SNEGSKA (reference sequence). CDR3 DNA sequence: TGCAGTGCTCCCTCCGGGACTAGCGCGCTCTACGAGCAGTACTTC. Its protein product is CSAPSGTSALYEQYF.

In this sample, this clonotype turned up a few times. CDR3 nucleotide sequence: TGCAGTGCTAGAGATCTGGTCGGCTACACCTTC. This sequence encodes CSARDLVGYTF. The chain links TRBV20-1 to TRBJ1-2; D is unclear. Trimming took 0 bases from V and 8 from J, leaving 7 bases between them. CDR1 DFQATT and CDR2 SNEGSKA come from the germline V gene (reference sequence). The CDR3 has 11 residues.

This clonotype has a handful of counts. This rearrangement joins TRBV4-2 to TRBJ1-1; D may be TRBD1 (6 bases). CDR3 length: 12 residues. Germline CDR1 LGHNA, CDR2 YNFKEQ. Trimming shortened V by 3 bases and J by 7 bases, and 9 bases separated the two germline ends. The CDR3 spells CASSHQQGEAFF. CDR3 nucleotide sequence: TGTGCCAGCAGCCATCAACAGGGTGAAGCTTTCTTT.

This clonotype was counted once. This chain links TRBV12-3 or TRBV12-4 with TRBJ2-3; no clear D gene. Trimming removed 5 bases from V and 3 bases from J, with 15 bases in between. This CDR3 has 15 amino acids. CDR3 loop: CASSPRRVRTDTQYF. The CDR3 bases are TGTGCCAGCAGTCCCCGGAGAGTGAGGACAGATACGCAGTATTTT.

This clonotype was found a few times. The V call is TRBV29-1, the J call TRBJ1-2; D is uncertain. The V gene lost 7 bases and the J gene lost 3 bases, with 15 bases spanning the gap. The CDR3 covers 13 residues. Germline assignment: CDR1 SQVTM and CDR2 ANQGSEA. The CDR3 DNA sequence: TGCAGCGCGATTACGGAACCGGACTATGGCTACACCTTC. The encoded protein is CSAITEPDYGYTF. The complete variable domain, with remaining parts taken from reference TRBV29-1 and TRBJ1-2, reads SAVISQKPSRDICQRGTSLTIQCQVDSQVTMMFWYRQQPGQSLTLIATANQGSEATYESGFVIDKFPISRPNLTFSTLTVSNMSPEDSSIYLCSAITEPDYGYTFGSGTRLTVV.

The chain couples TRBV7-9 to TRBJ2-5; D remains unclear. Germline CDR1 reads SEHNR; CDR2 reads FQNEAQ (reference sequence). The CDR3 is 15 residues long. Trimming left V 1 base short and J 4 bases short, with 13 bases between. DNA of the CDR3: TGTGCCAGCAGCTTAGTATTCACTGTGGGAGAGACCCAGTACTTC. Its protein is CASSLVFTVGETQYF. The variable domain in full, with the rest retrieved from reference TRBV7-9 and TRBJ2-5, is DTGVSQNPRHKITKRGQNVTFRCDPISEHNRLYWYRQTLGQGPEFLTYFQNEAQLEKSRLLSDRFSAERPKGSFSTLEIQRTEQGDSAMYLCASSLVFTVGETQYFGPGTRLLVL.